Shown below are 22 T cell receptor beta chains from a single sample sequenced in a study of blood T cell repertoires in COVID-19. Clones were read by immunoSEQ multiplex PCR, and TCRdb kept only the in-frame ones, dropping some. The profile shows 130,000 to 150,000 clones, 80% of them singletons. The sample consisted of peripheral blood. The receptor set was obtained from a man in his 70s who had recovered from COVID-19.

The chain joins TRBV6-6 to TRBJ2-7; D is ambiguous. CDR1 and CDR2 (germline): MNHNY, SVGAGI (reference sequence). The length of the CDR3 is 11 residues. The V end was cut by 2 bases, the J end by 7 bases, with 6 bases between. For the CDR3, the DNA is TGTGCCAGCAGTTACGAGTCGGAGCAGTACTTC. Its translation is CASSYESEQYF.

The V call is TRBV7-6, the J call TRBJ2-3; perhaps TRBD2 as D (6 bases). Per the germline V gene, CDR1 is SGHVS and CDR2 is FNYEAQ. The CDR3 has 17 residues. With 6 bases removed from V and 0 bases from J, the gap between germline ends came to 19 bases. In DNA form, the CDR3 reads TGTGCCAGCAGTCGCGGGGTGGGATCCGCTAGCACAGATACGCAGTATTTT. It encodes CASSRGVGSASTDTQYF.

This chain links TRBV2 with TRBJ2-2; 9 bases fit TRBD1. The germline V gene has CDR1 SNHLY and CDR2 FYNNEI. This CDR3 has 15 amino acids. Trimming took 6 bases from V and 3 from J; bases not matched to a gene: 5. As DNA, the CDR3 is TGTGCCAGCAGGGGGGACAGGGAGGACACCGGGGAGCTGTTTTTT. Amino acid sequence: CASRGDREDTGELFF.

The V and J genes are TRBV6-5 and TRBJ2-1; weak D call: TRBD2 (5 bases). The CDR3 sequence is 15 residues long. The germline V and J ends were trimmed by 0 bases and 7 bases, with 13 bases remaining between them. Germline CDR1 reads MNHEY; CDR2 reads SVGAGI. Written as DNA, the CDR3 is TGTGCCAGCAGTTACTCGTCGGGAAGGCGAAATGAGCAGTTCTTC. Protein product: CASSYSSGRRNEQFF.

This rearrangement joins TRBV18 to TRBJ2-7; tentative D call: TRBD2 (5 bases). From germline, CDR1 is KGHSH and CDR2 LQKENI. The germline V and J ends were trimmed by 5 bases and 1 base, with 9 bases remaining between them. The CDR3 totals 13 residues. The CDR3 region is CASSAPGSYEQYF. CDR3 DNA sequence: TGTGCCAGCTCAGCCCCGGGGTCCTACGAGCAGTACTTC.

The rearrangement uses TRBV7-6 and TRBJ2-3, with D perhaps matching TRBD2 (5 bases). The V and J ends lost 5 bases and 3 bases respectively, with 12 bases between them. The CDR3 covers 14 residues. The germline V gene has CDR1 SGHVS and CDR2 FNYEAQ. The CDR3 loop reads CASSTRDLTDTQYF. The CDR3, as DNA: TGTGCCAGCAGCACCCGGGATCTTACAGATACGCAGTATTTT.

CDR3 bases: TGCGCCAGCAGCTTGGCGGTGACTTTTACCGGAGAGACCCAGTACTTC. This codes for CASSLAVTFTGETQYF. This chain uses TRBV5-1 with TRBJ2-5; no clear D gene. CDR3 size: 16 residues. Germline assignment: CDR1 SGHRS and CDR2 YFSETQ. V gave up 0 bases and J gave up 4 bases, with 16 bases separating them.

This chain links TRBV12-5 with TRBJ2-3; D remains ambiguous. The CDR3 spans 14 residues. V was clipped by 4 bases and J by 2 bases, with 10 bases between them. Germline V gives CDR1 LGHNT, CDR2 FRNRAP. The CDR3 region is CASGYSVHTDTQYF. The CDR3 DNA sequence: TGTGCTAGTGGTTACTCGGTCCACACAGATACGCAGTATTTT.

The chain recombines TRBV6-5 with TRBJ2-7, with 7 bases lining up with TRBD1. Germline values: CDR1 MNHEY, CDR2 SVGAGI. This CDR3 spans 13 amino acids. Trimming removed 6 bases from V and 6 bases from J; junction bases left unmatched: 8. The CDR3 is CASRTGPGLEQYF. The CDR3 nucleotides read TGTGCCAGCAGGACAGGGCCCGGGCTCGAGCAGTACTTC.

The CDR3 loop reads CASSQMGASSYNSPLHF. In DNA form, the CDR3 reads TGTGCCAGCAGCCAAATGGGGGCGAGCTCCTATAATTCACCCCTCCACTTT. The chain employs TRBV3-1 (or the pseudogene TRBV3-2) and TRBJ1-6; possibly TRBD1 for D (6 bases). The CDR3 length is 17 residues. Looked up from germline, CDR1 is LGHDT and CDR2 is YNNKEL (reference sequence). The ends were cut back, 2 bases at V and 0 bases at J, with 11 bases in the middle.

The table lists this clone with a count of one. V is TRBV7-2 and J is TRBJ2-7, with D perhaps matching TRBD2 (5 bases). CDR3 length: 13 amino acids. Germline V gene data show CDR1 as SGHTA and CDR2 as FQGNSA. V was trimmed by 1 base and J by 5 bases, leaving 9 bases between them. CDR3 amino acids: CASSLGGKDEQYF. CDR3 DNA sequence: TGTGCCAGCAGCTTAGGAGGGAAAGACGAGCAGTACTTC.

This clone was seen more than once but under ten times. The chain carries TRBV6-5 and TRBJ1-1, with no clear D. The CDR3 sequence is 14 residues long. V shed 8 bases and J shed 1 base, with 14 bases lying between them. Germline CDR1 reads MNHEY; CDR2 reads SVGAGI. The CDR3 nucleotides read TGTGCCAGCTCCACAGTTGCAGGGAACACTGAAGCTTTCTTT. Its protein product is CASSTVAGNTEAFF.

The V gene is TRBV3-1 (or the pseudogene TRBV3-2), the J gene TRBJ2-3; TRBD2 is a possible D gene (6 bases). V lost 1 base and J lost 3, with 8 bases in between. The CDR3 totals 14 residues. Germline-derived CDR1 and CDR2 are LGHDT and YNNKEL (reference sequence). The CDR3 loop reads CASSQGLGTDTQYF. In DNA, the CDR3 is TGTGCCAGCAGCCAAGGACTAGGGACAGATACGCAGTATTTT.

This chain uses TRBV5-6 with TRBJ2-7; 9 nucleotides match TRBD2. The CDR3 runs to 15 residues. Per the germline V gene, CDR1 is SGHDT and CDR2 is YYEEEE. V trimming: 4 bases; J trimming: 7 bases; junction bases outside the gene matches: 12. CDR3 loop: CASSLSGSPAGEQYF. The CDR3 DNA reads TGTGCCAGCAGCCTTAGCGGGAGTCCCGCGGGAGAGCAGTACTTC.

The chain couples TRBV7-6 to TRBJ1-2, with 7 bases identical to TRBD1. CDR1 and CDR2 from the germline V gene are SGHVS and FNYEAQ. This CDR3 is built from 14 residues. V shed 2 bases and J 3 bases; nucleotides not matched to a gene: 3. CDR3 in DNA: TGTGCCAGCAGCTTACGACAGGGAGACTATGGCTACACCTTC. As protein: CASSLRQGDYGYTF.

The rearrangement uses TRBV6-5 and TRBJ2-4, with 7 bases lining up with TRBD1. Germline V gene data show CDR1 as MNHEY and CDR2 as SVGAGI. The CDR3 covers 14 residues. With V trimmed by 6 bases and J by 5 bases, 7 bases remained unmatched. CDR3 sequence: CASSPAGTENIQYF. CDR3 nucleotides: TGTGCCAGCAGCCCCGCCGGGACAGAAAACATTCAGTACTTC.

This chain links TRBV5-1 with TRBJ2-2; 7 bases fit TRBD2. Germline V gene data show CDR1 as SGHRS and CDR2 as YFSETQ. The CDR3 runs to 15 residues. J gave up 1 base and V 5 bases, and 5 bases lay outside the gene matches. DNA for the CDR3: TGCGCCAGCAGGCGAAGCGGGGTGAACACCGGGGAGCTGTTTTTT. It specifies CASRRSGVNTGELFF.

The chain couples TRBV29-1 to TRBJ2-1; perhaps TRBD2 as D (7 bases). CDR3 size: 13 residues. CDR1 and CDR2 (germline): SQVTM, ANQGSEA. Trimming cost V 1 base and J 10 bases, with 14 bases left between them. In DNA form, the CDR3 reads TGCAGCGTTGAAGGGAAGGGGGGGGTCGAGCAGTTCTTC. Amino acid sequence: CSVEGKGGVEQFF.

The CDR3, as DNA: TGTGCCAGCAGCACCGACAGAGACAATGAGCAGTTCTTC. This encodes CASSTDRDNEQFF. The chain has TRBV11-2 and TRBJ2-1; possibly TRBD1 for D (5 bases). Trimming pared 5 bases from V and 5 bases from J, leaving 10 bases between. The CDR3 is 13 residues long. CDR1 and CDR2 from the germline V gene are SGHAT and FQNNGV.

The table lists this clone with many counts. This chain connects TRBV18 to TRBJ2-1, with D tentatively TRBD2 (5 bases). Trimming shortened V by 3 bases and J by 0 bases, and 9 bases separated the two germline ends. This CDR3 spans 15 amino acids. The germline V gene has CDR1 KGHSH and CDR2 LQKENI. As DNA, the CDR3 is TGTGCCAGCTCACCGGAGGCCTTCTCCTACAATGAGCAGTTCTTC. The encoded protein is CASSPEAFSYNEQFF.

CDR3 loop: CASSLEQGGNEKLFF. CDR3 DNA sequence: TGCGCCAGCAGCTTGGAACAGGGGGGTAATGAAAAACTGTTTTTT. The chain has TRBV5-1 and TRBJ1-4; 8 bases are a match to TRBD1. The CDR3 runs to 15 residues. The V gene's germline CDR1 is SGHRS and CDR2 YFSETQ. The J segment lost 4 bases and the V segment lost 0 bases, leaving 2 bases of the junction unmatched.

The CDR3: CASSRQGGDWHF. Written as DNA, the CDR3 is TGTGCCAGCTCACGACAGGGCGGGGATTGGCATTTT. The chain joins TRBV18 to TRBJ1-5; 7 bases fit TRBD1. Trimming removed 4 bases from V and 15 bases from J; junction bases left unmatched: 9. In germline, CDR1 is KGHSH, CDR2 LQKENI. The CDR3 sequence is 12 residues long.